This T cell receptor beta chain is drawn from a study of identical twins. Notes on the study in general: The models systematically underestimated how much out-of-frame TCR alpha was shared in monozygotic twins. Zero-insertion analyses could be partly confounded by invariant MAIT and iNKT cells.

In the case of this clonotype: What it binds is not known.

Trimming cost V 0 bases and J 6 bases, with 7 bases left between them. CDR1 is MNHNS and CDR2 is SASEGT in the germline V gene. The CDR3 spans 13 residues. TCRdb processed the 5' RACE reads anew with MiXCR; each CDR3 protein has one entry. Among under 300,000 distinct CDR3 sequences listed, more than 13% were seen once. This rearrangement joins TRBV6-1 to TRBJ2-3; D ambiguous. The receptor comes from a woman under 30 in good health. The sample taken for sequencing was memory (CD45RO+) T cells sorted from blood. The CDR3 sequence: CASSEAPNDTQYF. The CDR3 DNA sequence: TGTGCCAGCAGTGAAGCCCCCAACGATACGCAGTATTTT.